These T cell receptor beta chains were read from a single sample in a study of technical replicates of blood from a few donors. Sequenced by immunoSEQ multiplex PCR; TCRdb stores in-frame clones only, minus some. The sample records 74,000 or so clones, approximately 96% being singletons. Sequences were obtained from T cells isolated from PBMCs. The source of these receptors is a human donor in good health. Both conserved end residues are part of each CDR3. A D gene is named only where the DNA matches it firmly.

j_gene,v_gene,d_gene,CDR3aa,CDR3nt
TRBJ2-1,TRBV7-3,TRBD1,CASSWTGAVDEQFF,TGTGCCAGCAGCTGGACAGGGGCCGTGGATGAGCAGTTCTTC
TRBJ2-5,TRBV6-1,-,CASSEAGYQETQYF,TGTGCCAGCAGTGAGGCAGGGTACCAAGAGACCCAGTACTTC
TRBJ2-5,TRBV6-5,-,CASRQGLQETQYF,TGTGCCAGCAGGCAGGGGCTCCAAGAGACCCAGTACTTC
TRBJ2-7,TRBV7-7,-,CASSLGIGSGYEQYF,TGTGCTAGCAGCTTAGGTATAGGTTCGGGATACGAGCAGTACTTC
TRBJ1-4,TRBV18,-,CASSPPNRELNEKLFF,TGTGCCAGCTCACCTCCCAACAGGGAACTTAATGAAAAACTGTTTTTT
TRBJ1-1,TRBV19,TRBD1,CASSDRGTEAFF,TGTGCCAGTAGTGACAGGGGAACTGAAGCTTTCTTT
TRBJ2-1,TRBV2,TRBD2,CASSVAGPSYNEQFF,TGTGCCAGCAGTGTAGCGGGCCCCTCCTACAATGAGCAGTTCTTC
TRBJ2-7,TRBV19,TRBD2,CASSLKREGREQYF,TGTGCCAGTAGTCTAAAGCGGGAGGGGAGAGAGCAGTACTTC
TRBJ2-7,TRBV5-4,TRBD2,CASSTSGTSGYEQYF,TGTGCCAGCAGCACCTCCGGGACTAGCGGCTACGAGCAGTACTTC
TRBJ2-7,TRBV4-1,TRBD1,CASSQSGTGLYEQYF,TGCGCCAGCAGCCAATCCGGGACAGGACTCTACGAGCAGTACTTC
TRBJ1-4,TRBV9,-,CASAGTDNEKLFF,TGTGCCAGCGCGGGGACGGATAATGAAAAACTGTTTTTT
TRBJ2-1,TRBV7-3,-,CASSSVPGIYNEQFF,TGTGCCAGCAGCTCCGTCCCGGGAATATACAATGAGCAGTTCTTC
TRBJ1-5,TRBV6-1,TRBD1,CASSSTGDQPQHF,TGTGCCAGCAGCAGCACAGGGGACCAGCCCCAGCATTTT
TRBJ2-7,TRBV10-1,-,CARELAALRDEQYF,TGCGCCAGAGAGTTAGCGGCTCTGCGGGACGAGCAGTACTTC
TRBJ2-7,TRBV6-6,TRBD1,CASSRRDSYEQYF,TGTGCCAGCAGTCGCCGGGACAGCTACGAGCAGTACTTC
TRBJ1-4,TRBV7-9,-,CASSLGTRTVGEKLFF,TGTGCCAGCAGCTTGGGGACCAGGACAGTGGGCGAAAAACTGTTTTTT